A selection of T cell receptor beta chains follows, all from one sample in a study of T-cell reconstitution after alpha-beta-depleted transplantation in children. Using its own MiXCR run on the PCR reads, TCRdb lists one record per CDR3 protein. The data contain some 640,000 distinct CDR3 sequences, approximately 16% of them seen just once; the ten biggest clones take up about 1.1%. Sequencing used PBMCs from the stem cell graft donor, obtained from the stem cell graft. The receptors were sampled from a human donor who donated a stem cell graft to a child with acute myeloid leukemia. CDR3s include the opening cysteine and the closing phenylalanine or tryptophan. A D gene is named only where the DNA matches it firmly. Where a row states a size, it is once, few, many or the class of an expanded clone; other rows omit it.

TRBV12-3/TRBV12-4	TRBJ1-1	many	TRBD1	TGTGCCAGCAGTTTTCGGACAGGGATCGCTGAAGCTTTCTTT	CASSFRTGIAEAFF
TRBV30	TRBJ2-1	NA	NA	TGTGCCTGGAGTGTACTCCCGGTTGGTCAGGGCCTAAAGCAGTTCTTC	CAWSVLPVGQGLKQFF
TRBV6-5	TRBJ1-1	many	TRBD1	TGTGCCAGCAGTTATCTCGACAGGGTAGACACTGAAGCTTTCTTT	CASSYLDRVDTEAFF
TRBV2	TRBJ2-3	NA	TRBD1	TGTGCCAGCAGTCGACAGGGCCGGGCAGGAGATACGCAGTATTTT	CASSRQGRAGDTQYF
TRBV20-1	TRBJ2-7	many	NA	TGCAGTGCTAGCCTCTCCTCCTACGAGCAGTACTTC	CSASLSSYEQYF
TRBV28	TRBJ1-2	few	NA	TGTGCCAGCAGTCCAGGGCCTATAGATGGCTACACCTTC	CASSPGPIDGYTF
TRBV5-6	TRBJ1-1	many	NA	TGTGCCAGCAGCTCGGGGTCCAACACTGAAGCTTTCTTT	CASSSGSNTEAFF
TRBV7-9	TRBJ2-1	NA	TRBD2	TGTGCCAGCAGCTTAGGGGGCCGACTAGCCCCACAGGATGAGCAGTTCTTC	CASSLGGRLAPQDEQFF
TRBV5-1	TRBJ2-2	NA	NA	TGCGCCAGCAGCTTGGTGGCGCGGGACGCCGGGGAGCTGTTTTTT	CASSLVARDAGELFF
TRBV5-1	TRBJ2-6	many	NA	TGCGCCAGCAGCTTGGACAGGTCTGGGGCCAACGTCCTGACTTTC	CASSLDRSGANVLTF
TRBV28	TRBJ2-7	NA	TRBD1	TGTGCCAGCAGTTTTTTTTACGGACAGGGGGTCGACGAGCAGTACTTC	CASSFFYGQGVDEQYF
TRBV29-1	TRBJ2-5	many	NA	TGCAGCGTTGAGGGACTGCTGGCGCAAGAGACCCAGTACTTC	CSVEGLLAQETQYF
TRBV20-1	TRBJ2-1	many	NA	TGCAGTGCTAGAGACTGGGTCAGGGCTAGCCGACCGAATTCCTACAATGAGCAGTTCTTC	CSARDWVRASRPNSYNEQFF
TRBV7-6	TRBJ2-5	few	NA	TGTGCCAGCAGCTTAACAGGGAATCAAGAGACCCAGTACTTC	CASSLTGNQETQYF
TRBV20-1	TRBJ2-5	NA	TRBD2	TGCAGTGCTAGAGATAGGACTAGCGGGCTTCAAGAGACCCAGTACTTC	CSARDRTSGLQETQYF
TRBV29-1	TRBJ2-3	NA	TRBD2	TGCAGCGTTGAAGTTGCGGATAGCGGGGGGCAAGCGGCAGATACGCAGTATTTT	CSVEVADSGGQAADTQYF
TRBV6-2/TRBV6-3	TRBJ2-1	NA	TRBD1	TGTGCCAGCAGCCCAATTGGGACAGGGGCTTACAATGAGCAGTTCTTC	CASSPIGTGAYNEQFF
TRBV7-9	TRBJ1-4	NA	NA	TGTGCCAGCAGCTTAGGAAACTGGGAAAAACTGTTTTTT	CASSLGNWEKLFF
TRBV7-2	TRBJ2-7	many	TRBD1	TGTGCCAGCAGCTTAGCCAAGACAGGGTCCTACGAGCAGTACTTC	CASSLAKTGSYEQYF
TRBV6-1	TRBJ2-1	many	NA	TGTGCCAGCAGTGAACTTGGAAGTGGGGCCTACAATGAGCAGTTCTTC	CASSELGSGAYNEQFF
TRBV29-1	TRBJ2-1	many	TRBD1	TGCAGCGTTGACCCCCGGGACAGCTCCTACAATGAGCAGTTCTTC	CSVDPRDSSYNEQFF
TRBV29-1	TRBJ2-5	many	NA	TGCAGCGTTGAAGGGCCCGACAGACGGGAGACCCAGTACTTC	CSVEGPDRRETQYF
TRBV20-1	TRBJ2-1	many	NA	TGCAGTGCTGAACCGCTCGAGAGTGAGCAGTTCTTC	CSAEPLESEQFF
TRBV20-1	TRBJ2-2	many	TRBD1	TGCAGTGCTAGAGTACCGGACAGGGGAGCCGGGGAGCTGTTTTTT	CSARVPDRGAGELFF
TRBV20-1	TRBJ2-3	many	NA	TGCAGTGCTCTGGGGGCGGGGAGCACAGATACGCAGTATTTT	CSALGAGSTDTQYF
TRBV9	TRBJ2-7	many	NA	TGTGCCAGCAGCGTAGCTGGACATTCCGAGCAGTACTTC	CASSVAGHSEQYF
TRBV20-1	TRBJ1-5	once	NA	TGCAGTGCCGAGGACAGAAGCAATCAGCCCCAGCATTTT	CSAEDRSNQPQHF
TRBV7-8	TRBJ2-1	few	TRBD2	TGTGCCAGCAGCTCCGGGCTAGCGGACTCCTACAATGAGCAGTTCTTC	CASSSGLADSYNEQFF
TRBV10-3	TRBJ1-6	many	NA	TGTGCCACCTCCCGGGGAACCAATTCACCCCTCCACTTT	CATSRGTNSPLHF
TRBV20-1	TRBJ1-2	many	NA	TGCAGTGCTAGAGATTACAGGGAGGCTAACTATGGCTACACCTTC	CSARDYREANYGYTF
TRBV4-3	TRBJ2-7	NA	NA	TGCGCCAGCAGCCAGGGGATAACGGCGGGGTACGAGCAGTACTTC	CASSQGITAGYEQYF
TRBV7-9	TRBJ2-5	few	TRBD1	TGTGCCAGCAGCACGATCGGGACAGGTGGACAGACCCAGTACTTC	CASSTIGTGGQTQYF
TRBV29-1	TRBJ1-2	many	NA	TGCAGCGTTGAACAGTTTCTAGGCTATGGCTACACCTTC	CSVEQFLGYGYTF
TRBV30	TRBJ2-7	NA	TRBD1	TGTGCCTGGAGTGTACGACAGGGAATCGCATACGAGCAGTACTTC	CAWSVRQGIAYEQYF
TRBV7-9	TRBJ1-2	few	NA	TGTGCCAGCAGCTCGCGGGACATTAACTATGGCTACACCTTC	CASSSRDINYGYTF
TRBV28	TRBJ1-5	few	NA	TGTGCCAGCAGTTCGAAATTTGGACGACCTTGGGATAACACACATAGCAATCAGCCCCAGCATTTT	CASSSKFGRPWDNTHSNQPQHF
TRBV4-3	TRBJ1-6	many	NA	TGCGCCAGCAGCAGACAGAGAAATTCACCCCTCCACTTT	CASSRQRNSPLHF
TRBV29-1	TRBJ2-2	many	TRBD1	TGCAGCGGTCGACAGGGAACCGGGGAGCTGTTTTTT	CSGRQGTGELFF
TRBV29-1	TRBJ1-3	NA	NA	TGCAGCGTTGTATATGGGACAGGAAACACCATATATTTT	CSVVYGTGNTIYF
TRBV11-1	TRBJ2-6	NA	NA	TGTGCCAGCAGCACGGGTCCGGGGAACGAGGGGATCTCTGGGGCCAACGTCCTGACTTTC	CASSTGPGNEGISGANVLTF
TRBV12-3/TRBV12-4	TRBJ2-7	many	NA	TGTGCCAGCAGTTTTTCGGCACGAGGGTACGAGCAGTACTTC	CASSFSARGYEQYF
TRBV6-5	TRBJ2-1	NA	NA	TGTGCCAGCAGTTATTTGTCGGTGGGTGTCAGCGACAATGAGCAGTTCTTC	CASSYLSVGVSDNEQFF
TRBV7-2	TRBJ2-2	few	TRBD1	TGTGCCAGCAGCCCAGGACAGGGGTTGGACACCGGGGAGCTGTTTTTT	CASSPGQGLDTGELFF
TRBV7-2	TRBJ1-2	many	NA	TGTGCCAGCAGCTTAGGCGGGCCTCCTAACTATGGCTACACCTTC	CASSLGGPPNYGYTF
TRBV24-1	TRBJ2-7	NA	NA	TGTGCCACCAGTGAATTACAGGGCCCCGAGCAGTACTTC	CATSELQGPEQYF
TRBV7-8	TRBJ2-3	NA	TRBD2	TGTGCCAGCAGCCCTCGATCGAGCGGGGGCACAGATACGCAGTATTTT	CASSPRSSGGTDTQYF
TRBV24-1	TRBJ2-3	NA	TRBD1	TGTGCCACCAGTGAAAATGGACAGGGGGCGCGCACAGATACGCAGTATTTT	CATSENGQGARTDTQYF
TRBV11-2	TRBJ2-1	NA	NA	TGTGCCAGCAGCTGGGGACTTGGGCAGTTCTTC	CASSWGLGQFF
TRBV7-2	TRBJ2-5	many	TRBD1	TGTGCCAGCAGCCTCAACAGGGGGGAGACCCAGTACTTC	CASSLNRGETQYF
TRBV6-6	TRBJ1-4	few	NA	TGTGCCAGCAGCCCGGGTATGGGTGGAAAACTGTTTTTT	CASSPGMGGKLFF
TRBV12-3/TRBV12-4	TRBJ2-2	NA	NA	TGTGCCAGCAGTTTATCCTTAGGTCCCGGGGAGCTGTTTTTT	CASSLSLGPGELFF
TRBV15	TRBJ1-4	many	TRBD1	TGTGCCACCAGCAGACTAAGGGGGCCGAATGAAAAACTGTTTTTT	CATSRLRGPNEKLFF
TRBV27	TRBJ2-1	many	NA	TGTGCCAGCAGTAGGGGGGGGGCTTACAATGAGCAGTTCTTC	CASSRGGAYNEQFF